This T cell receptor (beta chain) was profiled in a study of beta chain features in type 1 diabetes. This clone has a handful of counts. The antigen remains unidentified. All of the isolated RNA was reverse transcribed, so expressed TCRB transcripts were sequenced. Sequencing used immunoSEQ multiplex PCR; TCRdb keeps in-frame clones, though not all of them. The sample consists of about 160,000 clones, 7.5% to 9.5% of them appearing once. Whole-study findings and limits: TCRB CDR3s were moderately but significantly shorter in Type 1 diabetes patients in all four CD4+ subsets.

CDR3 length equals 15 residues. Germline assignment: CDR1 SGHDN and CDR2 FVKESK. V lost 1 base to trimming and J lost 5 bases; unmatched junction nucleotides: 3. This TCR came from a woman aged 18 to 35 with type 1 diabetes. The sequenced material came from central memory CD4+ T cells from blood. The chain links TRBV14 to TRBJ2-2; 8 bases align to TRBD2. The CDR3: CASSQVPSGTGELFF. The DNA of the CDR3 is TGTGCCAGCAGCCAAGTTCCTAGCGGGACCGGGGAGCTGTTTTTT.